What follows describes a single TCR beta chain. What it binds is unknown. This specimen comes from a study of identical twins. Regarding the study as a whole: Abundant beta clonotypes from cord blood bore fewer insertions; memory repertoires lacked this pattern. With monozygotic twins, out-of-frame TCR alpha sharing exceeded what models estimated. Zero-insertion analyses could be partly confounded by invariant MAIT and iNKT cells.

TCRdb itself ran the 5' RACE reads through MiXCR, one entry per CDR3 protein. The data contain approximately 670,000 distinct CDR3 sequences, around 6% of them singletons. Germline-derived CDR1 and CDR2 are SGHNT and YENEEA. After removal of 4 bases from V and 16 bases from J, the junction contained 5 bases not matched to a gene. The CDR3 consists of 12 residues. Sequenced input: naive T cells sorted from blood. This clonotype originated in a man aged 18 to 30 in good health. The chain carries TRBV11-3 and TRBJ2-1; 12 bases align to TRBD2. The DNA for the CDR3 is TGTGCCAGCAGCTCAGGACTAGCGGGATATTTCTTC. It specifies CASSSGLAGYFF.